This TCR beta chain is drawn from a study of blood T cell repertoires in COVID-19. Across the whole study: There were acute and convalescent COVID-19 samples, and they came from the United States, Italy and Spain. PBMCs, B-cell-depleted T cells, or T cells provided the cDNA or gDNA that made up the material.

In the authors' methods: The assay estimated nucleated cells by amplifying reference gene primers. The table came from immunoSEQ multiplex PCR; TCRdb's copy has only in-frame clones and leaves some out. V and J calls plus clone size are reproduced from that table; the DNA served to infer D and trimming. This table holds 230,000 or so clones, 84% found once. The CDR3 has 16 amino acids. The J segment lost 3 bases and the V segment lost 0 bases, leaving 5 bases of the junction unmatched. Looked up from germline, CDR1 is MNHEY and CDR2 is SVGEGT. This TCR was recovered from a man in his forties who had recovered from COVID-19. The source material was peripheral blood. The V and J genes are TRBV6-2 or TRBV6-3 and TRBJ2-7; 10 bases agree with TRBD2. The CDR3: CASSYSRAGGDYEQYF. The DNA for the CDR3 is TGTGCCAGCAGTTACTCGAGAGCGGGAGGGGACTACGAGCAGTACTTC.